A selection of T cell receptor beta chains follows, all from one sample in a study of shared clonotypes between healthy human individuals. Sequenced by immunoSEQ multiplex PCR; TCRdb stores in-frame clones only, minus some. The sample has about 820,000 clones, nearly 95% seen once. The source material was naive CD8+ T cells sorted from blood. These receptors were taken from a man aged 25 to 40 in good health. Each CDR3 is given with its conserved first and last residue. Each record gives: clone size, V gene, D gene, J gene, CDR3 protein, CDR3 DNA. A D gene is named only where the DNA matches it firmly. Not all rows give a size; the values are once, few, many and, for expanded clones, a class.

clone size: .; V gene: TRBV5-1; D gene: TRBD2; J gene: TRBJ2-3; CDR3 protein: CASSLRPLAAADTQYF; CDR3 DNA: TGCGCCAGCAGCCTAAGGCCACTAGCGGCAGCCGATACGCAGTATTTT
clone size: once; V gene: TRBV7-2; D gene: TRBD2; J gene: TRBJ2-3; CDR3 protein: CASSLGLAGVLPLTDTQYF; CDR3 DNA: TGTGCCAGCAGCTTAGGCCTAGCGGGAGTCTTACCGCTCACAGATACGCAGTATTTT
clone size: once; V gene: TRBV2; D gene: TRBD1; J gene: TRBJ1-2; CDR3 protein: CASRDTLGTGGAGNYGYTF; CDR3 DNA: TGTGCCAGCAGAGACACCCTTGGGACAGGGGGCGCGGGTAACTATGGCTACACCTTC
clone size: .; V gene: TRBV27; D gene: .; J gene: TRBJ2-1; CDR3 protein: CASSSGQGLSYNEQFF; CDR3 DNA: TGTGCCAGCAGTTCGGGGCAGGGCCTCTCCTACAATGAGCAGTTCTTC
clone size: .; V gene: TRBV10-3; D gene: .; J gene: TRBJ2-5; CDR3 protein: CAISVAGRGQETQYF; CDR3 DNA: TGTGCCATCAGTGTTGCAGGGAGGGGGCAAGAGACCCAGTACTTC
clone size: .; V gene: TRBV2; D gene: .; J gene: TRBJ2-7; CDR3 protein: CASDSRPRPYEQYF; CDR3 DNA: TGTGCCAGCGACTCCCGCCCCAGGCCCTACGAGCAGTACTTC
clone size: .; V gene: TRBV7-9; D gene: TRBD2; J gene: TRBJ2-3; CDR3 protein: CASSSTSGPSTDTQYF; CDR3 DNA: TGTGCCAGCAGCTCCACTAGCGGGCCTAGCACAGATACGCAGTATTTT
clone size: .; V gene: TRBV29-1; D gene: .; J gene: TRBJ2-2; CDR3 protein: CSVEDGAGATSTGELFF; CDR3 DNA: TGCAGCGTTGAAGACGGCGCAGGGGCGACCTCCACCGGGGAGCTGTTTTTT
clone size: .; V gene: TRBV27; D gene: .; J gene: TRBJ2-1; CDR3 protein: CASSSAEGRSNYNEQFF; CDR3 DNA: TGTGCCAGCAGTTCCGCGGAGGGTCGTTCCAACTACAATGAGCAGTTCTTC
clone size: .; V gene: TRBV19; D gene: .; J gene: TRBJ2-6; CDR3 protein: CASRSLYGANVLTF; CDR3 DNA: TGTGCCAGTAGGTCATTGTATGGGGCCAACGTCCTGACTTTC
clone size: .; V gene: TRBV6-1; D gene: .; J gene: TRBJ2-1; CDR3 protein: CASSEGNLNRNEQFF; CDR3 DNA: TGTGCCAGCAGTGAAGGAAATTTGAACCGGAATGAGCAGTTCTTC
clone size: .; V gene: TRBV7-9; D gene: .; J gene: TRBJ2-1; CDR3 protein: CASSLPPYNEQFF; CDR3 DNA: TGTGCCAGCAGCTTACCCCCCTACAATGAGCAGTTCTTC
clone size: .; V gene: TRBV5-4; D gene: .; J gene: TRBJ2-7; CDR3 protein: CASSLPDNSYEQYF; CDR3 DNA: TGTGCCAGCAGCTTGCCAGATAACTCCTACGAGCAGTACTTC
clone size: .; V gene: TRBV27; D gene: .; J gene: TRBJ2-1; CDR3 protein: CASSPNFSDWGTDEQFF; CDR3 DNA: TGTGCCAGCAGTCCAAACTTCAGCGACTGGGGGACCGATGAGCAGTTCTTC
clone size: .; V gene: TRBV2; D gene: .; J gene: TRBJ2-7; CDR3 protein: CASSGGHAILPSYEQYF; CDR3 DNA: TGTGCCAGCAGTGGGGGACACGCAATATTACCCTCCTACGAGCAGTACTTC
clone size: .; V gene: TRBV15; D gene: TRBD2; J gene: TRBJ2-7; CDR3 protein: CATSSTLPSGRLLEQYF; CDR3 DNA: TGTGCCACCAGCAGTACTCTCCCTAGCGGGAGATTACTCGAGCAGTACTTC
clone size: .; V gene: TRBV5-4; D gene: TRBD2; J gene: TRBJ2-3; CDR3 protein: CASSFKGLAGGYTQYF; CDR3 DNA: TGTGCCAGCAGCTTTAAGGGACTAGCGGGAGGCTATACGCAGTATTTT
clone size: .; V gene: TRBV5-1; D gene: .; J gene: TRBJ2-7; CDR3 protein: CASSLRSPTYEQYF; CDR3 DNA: TGCGCCAGCAGCTTGCGGTCACCGACCTACGAGCAGTACTTC
clone size: few; V gene: TRBV9; D gene: .; J gene: TRBJ2-7; CDR3 protein: CASSVVGRYRAYEQYF; CDR3 DNA: TGTGCCAGCAGCGTAGTGGGGAGGTACCGAGCCTACGAGCAGTACTTC
clone size: .; V gene: TRBV27; D gene: TRBD2; J gene: TRBJ2-7; CDR3 protein: CASSVRLAGPYEQYF; CDR3 DNA: TGTGCCAGCAGTGTAAGACTAGCGGGACCCTACGAGCAGTACTTC
clone size: .; V gene: TRBV6-5; D gene: .; J gene: TRBJ2-3; CDR3 protein: CASSYNLEGGTDTQYF; CDR3 DNA: TGTGCCAGCAGTTACAACTTGGAGGGAGGCACAGATACGCAGTATTTT
clone size: .; V gene: TRBV14; D gene: TRBD1; J gene: TRBJ2-7; CDR3 protein: CASSPGQNLYEQYF; CDR3 DNA: TGTGCCAGCAGCCCGGGACAGAATCTCTACGAGCAGTACTTC
clone size: .; V gene: TRBV9; D gene: TRBD1; J gene: TRBJ2-7; CDR3 protein: CASSEGAGGSLVTDEQYF; CDR3 DNA: TGTGCCAGCAGCGAGGGGGCAGGGGGCAGCTTAGTAACCGACGAGCAGTACTTC
clone size: .; V gene: TRBV28; D gene: .; J gene: TRBJ2-1; CDR3 protein: CASSFSPGPIRSDNEQFF; CDR3 DNA: TGTGCCAGCAGTTTTTCCCCGGGACCGATCCGATCGGACAATGAGCAGTTCTTC